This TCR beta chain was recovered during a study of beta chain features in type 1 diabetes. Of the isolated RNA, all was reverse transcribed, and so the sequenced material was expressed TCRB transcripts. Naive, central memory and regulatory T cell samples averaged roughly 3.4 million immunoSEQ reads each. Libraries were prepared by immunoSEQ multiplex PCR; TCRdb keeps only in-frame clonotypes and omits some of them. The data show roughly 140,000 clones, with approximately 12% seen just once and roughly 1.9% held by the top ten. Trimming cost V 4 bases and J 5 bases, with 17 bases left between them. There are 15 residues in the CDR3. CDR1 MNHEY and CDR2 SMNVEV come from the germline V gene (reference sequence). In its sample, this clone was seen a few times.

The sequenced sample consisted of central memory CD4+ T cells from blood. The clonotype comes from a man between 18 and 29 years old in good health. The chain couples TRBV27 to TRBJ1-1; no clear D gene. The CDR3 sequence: CASSYYGVLGTEAFF. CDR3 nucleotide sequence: TGTGCCAGCAGTTACTACGGGGTCCTCGGGACTGAAGCTTTCTTT.